This T cell receptor beta chain is drawn from a study of CD8 T cells in Susac syndrome. Roughly 0.5 to 1 ug RNA was reverse transcribed with random hexamers. TCRdb reanalysed the immunoSEQ multiplex PCR reads using MiXCR and keeps one entry per CDR3 protein. Of approximately 170,000 distinct CDR3 sequences in the sample, just over 90% are singletons; the top ten hold 0.065% to 0.1%. The receptor was derived from a human donor in good health. The sequencing input was CD4+ T cells from PBMCs.

The CDR3 nucleotides read TGCGCCAGCAGCCAACGGGACACCGATAGCAATCAGCCCCAGCATTTT. Its translation is CASSQRDTDSNQPQHF. The chain has TRBV4-1 and TRBJ1-5; D perhaps matches TRBD1 (6 bases). The length of the CDR3 is 16 residues. Germline lookup yields CDR1 MGHRA and CDR2 YSYEKL. V gave up 2 bases and J gave up 0 bases, with 11 bases separating them.